The present entry profiles one T cell receptor beta chain with its context. CDR1 is SGHTA, CDR2 FQGNSA, per germline. CDR3 size: 16 residues. The ends lost 3 bases at V and 3 bases at J; junction bases unmatched: 6. This sample stems from a study of blood T cell repertoires in COVID-19. Profiled with immunoSEQ multiplex PCR; TCRdb holds only in-frame clones, not every one. The sample gives hundreds of thousands of clones, 65% to 90% of which show up once; over 7.5% is in the top ten. The source of this sequence is a woman between 50 and 59 years old with acute COVID-19. The sequencing input was PBMCs or T cells enriched from blood (not recorded which). The chain joins TRBV7-2 to TRBJ2-1; TRBD2 aligns across 9 bases. The CDR3 loop is CASSLDVSGGYNEQFF. The CDR3 bases are TGTGCCAGCAGCTTGGATGTTAGCGGGGGCTACAATGAGCAGTTCTTC.